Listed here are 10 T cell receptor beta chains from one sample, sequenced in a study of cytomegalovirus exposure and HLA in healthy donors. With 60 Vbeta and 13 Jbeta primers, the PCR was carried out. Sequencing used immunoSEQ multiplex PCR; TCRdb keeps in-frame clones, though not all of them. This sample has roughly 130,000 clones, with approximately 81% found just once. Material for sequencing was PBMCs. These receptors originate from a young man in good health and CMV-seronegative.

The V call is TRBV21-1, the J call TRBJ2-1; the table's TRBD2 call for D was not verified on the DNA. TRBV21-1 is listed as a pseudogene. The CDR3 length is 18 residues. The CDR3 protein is CASSKIPNLADSYNEQFF. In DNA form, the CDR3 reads TGTGCCAGCAGCAAAATCCCCAATTTAGCGGACTCCTACAATGAGCAGTTCTTC.

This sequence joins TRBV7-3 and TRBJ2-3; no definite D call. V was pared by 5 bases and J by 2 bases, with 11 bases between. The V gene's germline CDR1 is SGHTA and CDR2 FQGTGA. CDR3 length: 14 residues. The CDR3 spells CASSQRLTTDTQYF. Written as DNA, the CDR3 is TGTGCCAGCAGCCAACGACTTACCACAGATACGCAGTATTTT.

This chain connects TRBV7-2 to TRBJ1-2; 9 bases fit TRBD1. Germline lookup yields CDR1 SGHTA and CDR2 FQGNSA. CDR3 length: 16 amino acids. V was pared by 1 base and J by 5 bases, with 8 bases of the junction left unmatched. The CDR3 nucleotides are TGTGCCAGCAGCTTAGGCCGGTCCGGGACAGGGTATGGCTACACCTTC. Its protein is CASSLGRSGTGYGYTF.

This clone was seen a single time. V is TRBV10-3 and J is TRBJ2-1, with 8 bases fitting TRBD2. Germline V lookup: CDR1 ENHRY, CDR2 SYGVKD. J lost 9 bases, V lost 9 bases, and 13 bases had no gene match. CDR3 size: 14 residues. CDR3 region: CAIEGGSGMGEQFF. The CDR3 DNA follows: TGTGCCATAGAAGGGGGTAGCGGGATGGGTGAGCAGTTCTTC.

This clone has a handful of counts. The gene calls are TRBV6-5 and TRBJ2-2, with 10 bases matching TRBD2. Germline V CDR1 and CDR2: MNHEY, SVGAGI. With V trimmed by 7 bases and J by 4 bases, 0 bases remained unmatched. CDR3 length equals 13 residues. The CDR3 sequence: CASTSGSTGELFF. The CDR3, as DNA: TGTGCCAGCACTAGCGGGAGCACCGGGGAGCTGTTTTTT.

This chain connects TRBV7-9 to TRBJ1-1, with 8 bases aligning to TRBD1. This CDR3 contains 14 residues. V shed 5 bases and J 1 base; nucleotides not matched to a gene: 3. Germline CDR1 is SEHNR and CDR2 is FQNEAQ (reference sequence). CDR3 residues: CASSGQGSNTEAFF. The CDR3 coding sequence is TGTGCCAGCAGCGGACAGGGTTCGAACACTGAAGCTTTCTTT. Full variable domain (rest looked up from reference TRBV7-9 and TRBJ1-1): DTGVSQNPRHKITKRGQNVTFRCDPISEHNRLYWYRQTLGQGPEFLTYFQNEAQLEKSRLLSDRFSAERPKGSFSTLEIQRTEQGDSAMYLCASSGQGSNTEAFFGQGTRLTVV.

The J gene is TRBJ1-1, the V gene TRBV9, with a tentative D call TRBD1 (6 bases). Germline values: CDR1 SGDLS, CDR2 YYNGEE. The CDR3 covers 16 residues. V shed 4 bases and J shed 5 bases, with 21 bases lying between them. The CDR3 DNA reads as TGTGCCAGCAGCACCAACCCACAGGGCTCGGGGACTGAAGCTTTCTTT. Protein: CASSTNPQGSGTEAFF. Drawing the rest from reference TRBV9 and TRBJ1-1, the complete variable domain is DSGVTQTPKHLITATGQRVTLRCSPRSGDLSVYWYQQSLDQGLQFLIQYYNGEERAKGNILERFSAQQFPDLHSELNLSSLELGDSALYFCASSTNPQGSGTEAFFGQGTRLTVV.

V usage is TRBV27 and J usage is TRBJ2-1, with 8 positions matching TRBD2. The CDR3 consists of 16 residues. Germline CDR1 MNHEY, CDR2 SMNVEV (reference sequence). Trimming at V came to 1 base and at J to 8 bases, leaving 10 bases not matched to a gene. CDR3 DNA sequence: TGTGCCAGCAGTTTATGGTCCAGCGGGAGTCAGTATGAGCAGTTCTTC. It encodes CASSLWSSGSQYEQFF.

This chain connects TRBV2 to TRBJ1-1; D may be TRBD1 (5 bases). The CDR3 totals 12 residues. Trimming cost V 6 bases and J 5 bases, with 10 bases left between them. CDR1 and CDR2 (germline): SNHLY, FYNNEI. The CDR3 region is CASRGEGTEAFF. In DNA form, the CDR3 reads TGTGCCAGCAGAGGGGAAGGGACTGAAGCTTTCTTT.

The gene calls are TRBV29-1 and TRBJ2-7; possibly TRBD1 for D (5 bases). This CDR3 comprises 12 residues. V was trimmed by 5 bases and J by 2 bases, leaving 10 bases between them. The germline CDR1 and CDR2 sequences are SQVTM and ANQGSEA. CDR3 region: CSVRDSTYEQYF. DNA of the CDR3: TGCAGCGTTCGAGACAGTACCTACGAGCAGTACTTC.